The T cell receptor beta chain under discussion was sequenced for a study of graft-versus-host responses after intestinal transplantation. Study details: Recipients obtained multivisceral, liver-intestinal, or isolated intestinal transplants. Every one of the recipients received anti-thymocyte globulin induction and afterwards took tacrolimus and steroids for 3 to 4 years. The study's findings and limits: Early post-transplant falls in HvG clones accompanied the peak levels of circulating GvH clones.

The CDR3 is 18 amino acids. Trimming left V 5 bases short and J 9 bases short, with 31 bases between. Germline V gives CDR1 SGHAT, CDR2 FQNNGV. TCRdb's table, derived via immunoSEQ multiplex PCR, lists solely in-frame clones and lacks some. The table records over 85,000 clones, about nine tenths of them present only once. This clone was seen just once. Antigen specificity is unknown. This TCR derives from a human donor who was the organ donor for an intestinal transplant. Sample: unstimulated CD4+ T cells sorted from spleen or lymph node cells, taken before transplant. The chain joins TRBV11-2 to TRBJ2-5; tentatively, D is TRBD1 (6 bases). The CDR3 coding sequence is TGTGCCAGCAGCGAACACCCCGGCAGGGGTTTCGTCGTTTTTCCCCAGTACTTC. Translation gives CASSEHPGRGFVVFPQYF.